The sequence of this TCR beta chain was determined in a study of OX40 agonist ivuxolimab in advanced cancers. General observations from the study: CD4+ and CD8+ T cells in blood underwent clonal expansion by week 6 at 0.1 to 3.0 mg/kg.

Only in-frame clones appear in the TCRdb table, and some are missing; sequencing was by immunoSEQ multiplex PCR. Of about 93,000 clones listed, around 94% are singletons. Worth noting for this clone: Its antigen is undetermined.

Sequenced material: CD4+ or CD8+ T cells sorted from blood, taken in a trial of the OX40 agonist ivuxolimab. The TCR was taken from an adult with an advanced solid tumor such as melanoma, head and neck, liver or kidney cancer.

This chain's CDR3 is CASSLEGQGVRDTEAFF. In DNA form, the CDR3 reads TGCGCCAGCAGCTTGGAGGGACAGGGGGTCAGGGACACTGAAGCTTTCTTT. The chain is built from TRBV5-1 and TRBJ1-1, with 11 positions matching TRBD1. The CDR3 runs to 17 residues. Germline V gives CDR1 SGHRS, CDR2 YFSETQ. J lost 3 bases, V lost 0 bases, and 7 bases had no gene match.